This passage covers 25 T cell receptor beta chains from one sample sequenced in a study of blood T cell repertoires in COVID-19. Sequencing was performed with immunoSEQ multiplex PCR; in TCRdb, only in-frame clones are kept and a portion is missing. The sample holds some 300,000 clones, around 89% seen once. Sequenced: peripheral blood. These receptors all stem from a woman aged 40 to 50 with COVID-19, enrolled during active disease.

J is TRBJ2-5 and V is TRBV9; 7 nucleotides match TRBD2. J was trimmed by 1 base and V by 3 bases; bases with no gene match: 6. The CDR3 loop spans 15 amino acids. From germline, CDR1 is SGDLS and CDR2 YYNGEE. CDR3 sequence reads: CASSGSGGGQETQYF. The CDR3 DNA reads TGTGCCAGCAGCGGGTCCGGCGGGGGCCAAGAGACCCAGTACTTC.

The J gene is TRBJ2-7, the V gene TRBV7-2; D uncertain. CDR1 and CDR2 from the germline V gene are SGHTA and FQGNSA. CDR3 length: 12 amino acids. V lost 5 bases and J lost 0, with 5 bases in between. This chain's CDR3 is CASSRSSYEQYF. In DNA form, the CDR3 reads TGTGCCAGCAGCCGTAGCTCCTACGAGCAGTACTTC.

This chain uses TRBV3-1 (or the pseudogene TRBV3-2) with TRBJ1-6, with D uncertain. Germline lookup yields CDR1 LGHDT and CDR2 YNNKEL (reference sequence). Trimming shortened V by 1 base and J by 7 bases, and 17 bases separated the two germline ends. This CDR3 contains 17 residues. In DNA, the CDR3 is TGTGCCAGCAGCCAAGGAGGCGGTGCTTTCGGCAATTCACCCCTCCACTTT. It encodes CASSQGGGAFGNSPLHF.

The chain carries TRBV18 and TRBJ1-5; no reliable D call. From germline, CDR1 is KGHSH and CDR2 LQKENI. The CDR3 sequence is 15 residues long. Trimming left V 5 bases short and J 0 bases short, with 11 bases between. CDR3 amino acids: CASSGSIASNQPQHF. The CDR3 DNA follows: TGTGCCAGCTCAGGTTCTATAGCTAGCAATCAGCCCCAGCATTTT.

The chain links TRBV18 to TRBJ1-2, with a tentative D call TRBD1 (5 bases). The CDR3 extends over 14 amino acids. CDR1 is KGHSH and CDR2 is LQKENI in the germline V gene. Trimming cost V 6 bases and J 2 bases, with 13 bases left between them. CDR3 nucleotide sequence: TGTGCCAGCTCGCACGACAGAGGAAACTATGGCTACACCTTC. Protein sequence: CASSHDRGNYGYTF.

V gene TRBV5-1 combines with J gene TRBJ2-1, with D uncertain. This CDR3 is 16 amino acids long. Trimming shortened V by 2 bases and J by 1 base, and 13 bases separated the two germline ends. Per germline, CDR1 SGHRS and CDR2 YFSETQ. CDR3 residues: CASSFLAELSYNEQFF. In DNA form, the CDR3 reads TGCGCCAGCAGCTTTCTGGCGGAATTATCCTACAATGAGCAGTTCTTC.

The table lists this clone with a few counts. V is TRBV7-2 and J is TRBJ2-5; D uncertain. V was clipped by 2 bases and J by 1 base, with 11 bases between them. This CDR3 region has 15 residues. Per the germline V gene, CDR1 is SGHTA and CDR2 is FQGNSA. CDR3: CASSLRVSVQETQYF. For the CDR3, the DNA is TGTGCCAGCAGCTTACGGGTTAGTGTCCAAGAGACCCAGTACTTC. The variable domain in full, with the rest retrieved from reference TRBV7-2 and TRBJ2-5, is GAGVSQSPSNKVTEKGKDVELRCDPISGHTALYWYRQSLGQGLEFLIYFQGNSAPDKSGLPSDRFSAERTGGSVSTLTIQRTQQEDSAVYLCASSLRVSVQETQYFGPGTRLLVL.

The CDR3 sequence: CASSSEWEWNSPLHF. DNA for the CDR3: TGTGCCAGCAGCTCCGAGTGGGAGTGGAATTCACCCCTCCACTTT. J is TRBJ1-6 and V is TRBV7-8; the D is unclear. This CDR3 is 15 amino acids long. Trimming pared 4 bases from V and 7 bases from J, leaving 14 bases between. Germline V gene lookup returns CDR1 SGHVS and CDR2 FQNEAQ.

For the CDR3, the DNA is TGTGCCACCACCTTGACAGGAGCCTACGAGCAGTACTTC. It codes for CATTLTGAYEQYF. The rearrangement links TRBV24-1 to TRBJ2-7; tentative D call: TRBD1 (6 bases). Germline lookup yields CDR1 KGHDR and CDR2 SFDVKD. This CDR3 has 13 residues. The germline V and J ends were trimmed by 8 bases and 2 bases, with 12 bases remaining between them.

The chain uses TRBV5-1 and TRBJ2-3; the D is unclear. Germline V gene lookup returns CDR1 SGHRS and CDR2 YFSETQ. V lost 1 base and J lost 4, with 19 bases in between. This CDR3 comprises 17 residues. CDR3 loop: CASSLTSGGYNADTQYF. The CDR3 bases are TGCGCCAGCAGCTTGACCTCTGGCGGATATAACGCAGATACGCAGTATTTT.

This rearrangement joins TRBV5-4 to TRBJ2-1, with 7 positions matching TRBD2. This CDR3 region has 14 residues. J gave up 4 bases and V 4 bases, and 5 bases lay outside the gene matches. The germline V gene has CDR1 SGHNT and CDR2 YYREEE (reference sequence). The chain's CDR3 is CASSPSGLYNEQFF. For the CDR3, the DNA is TGTGCCAGCAGCCCTAGCGGACTATACAATGAGCAGTTCTTC.

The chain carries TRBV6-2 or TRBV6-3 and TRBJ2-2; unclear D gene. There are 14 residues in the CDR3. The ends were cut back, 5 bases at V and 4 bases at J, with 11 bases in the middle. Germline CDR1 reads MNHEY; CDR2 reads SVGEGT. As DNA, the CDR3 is TGTGCCAGCAGTCAAGTCAGTTTCACCGGGGAGCTGTTTTTT. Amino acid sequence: CASSQVSFTGELFF.

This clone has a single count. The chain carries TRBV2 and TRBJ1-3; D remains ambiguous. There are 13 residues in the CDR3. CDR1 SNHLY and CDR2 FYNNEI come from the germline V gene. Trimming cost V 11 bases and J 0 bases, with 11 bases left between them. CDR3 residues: CARRDSSGNTIYF. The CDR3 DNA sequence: TGTGCCCGCCGAGATAGCTCTGGAAACACCATATATTTT.

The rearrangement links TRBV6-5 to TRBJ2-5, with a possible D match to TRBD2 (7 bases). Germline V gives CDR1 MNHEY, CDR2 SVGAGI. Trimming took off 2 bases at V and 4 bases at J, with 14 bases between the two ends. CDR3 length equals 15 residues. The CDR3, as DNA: TGTGCCAGCAGTTACATGGGGGAGGGGGGAGAGACCCAGTACTTC. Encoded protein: CASSYMGEGGETQYF.

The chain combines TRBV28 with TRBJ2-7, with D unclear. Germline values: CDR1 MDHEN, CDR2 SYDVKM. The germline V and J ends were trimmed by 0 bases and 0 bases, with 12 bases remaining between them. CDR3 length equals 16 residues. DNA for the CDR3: TGTGCCAGCAGTTTATGGGCGGATAACCTCTCCTACGAGCAGTACTTC. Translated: CASSLWADNLSYEQYF.

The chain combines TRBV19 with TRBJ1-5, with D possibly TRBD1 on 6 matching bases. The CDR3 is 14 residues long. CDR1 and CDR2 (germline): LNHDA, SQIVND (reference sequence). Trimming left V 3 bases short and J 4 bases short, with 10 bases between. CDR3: CASSMVQGNQPQHF. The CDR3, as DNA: TGTGCCAGTAGTATGGTGCAGGGGAATCAGCCCCAGCATTTT.

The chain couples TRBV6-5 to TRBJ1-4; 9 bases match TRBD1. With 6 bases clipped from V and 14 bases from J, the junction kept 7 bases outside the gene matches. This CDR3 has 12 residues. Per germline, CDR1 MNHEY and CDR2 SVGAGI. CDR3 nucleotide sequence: TGTGCCAGCAGGACGGGACAGGGCACCCTGTTTTTT. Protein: CASRTGQGTLFF.

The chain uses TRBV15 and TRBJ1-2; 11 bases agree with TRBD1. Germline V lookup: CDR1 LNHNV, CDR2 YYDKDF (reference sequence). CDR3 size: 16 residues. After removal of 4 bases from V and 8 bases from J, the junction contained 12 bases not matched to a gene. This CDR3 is CATSINPGQGERGYTF. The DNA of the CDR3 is TGTGCCACCAGCATCAACCCGGGACAGGGGGAGAGGGGCTACACCTTC.

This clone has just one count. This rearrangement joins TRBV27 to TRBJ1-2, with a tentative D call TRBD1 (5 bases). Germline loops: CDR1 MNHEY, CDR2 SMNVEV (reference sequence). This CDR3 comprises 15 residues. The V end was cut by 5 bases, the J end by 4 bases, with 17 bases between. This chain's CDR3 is CASSHLREGSYGYTF. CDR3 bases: TGTGCCAGCAGTCACCTTCGGGAGGGGTCCTATGGCTACACCTTC.

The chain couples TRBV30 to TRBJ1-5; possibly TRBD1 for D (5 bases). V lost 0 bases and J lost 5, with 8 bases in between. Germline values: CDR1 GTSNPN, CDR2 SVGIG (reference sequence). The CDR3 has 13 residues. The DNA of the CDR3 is TGTGCCTGGAGTGTTTTGGGGCATCAGCCCCAGCATTTT. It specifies CAWSVLGHQPQHF.

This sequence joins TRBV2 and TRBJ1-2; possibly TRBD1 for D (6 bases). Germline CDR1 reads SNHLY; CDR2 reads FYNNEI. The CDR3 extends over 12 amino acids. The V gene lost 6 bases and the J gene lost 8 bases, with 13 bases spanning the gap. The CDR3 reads CASRKGGGGYTF. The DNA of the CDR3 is TGTGCCAGCAGGAAGGGCGGGGGCGGCTACACCTTC.

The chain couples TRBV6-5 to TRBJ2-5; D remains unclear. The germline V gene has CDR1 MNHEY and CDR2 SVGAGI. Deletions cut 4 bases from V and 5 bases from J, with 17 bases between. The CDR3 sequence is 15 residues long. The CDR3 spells CASSFSSGTAETQYF. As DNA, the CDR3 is TGTGCCAGCAGTTTTAGCTCGGGTACGGCGGAGACCCAGTACTTC.

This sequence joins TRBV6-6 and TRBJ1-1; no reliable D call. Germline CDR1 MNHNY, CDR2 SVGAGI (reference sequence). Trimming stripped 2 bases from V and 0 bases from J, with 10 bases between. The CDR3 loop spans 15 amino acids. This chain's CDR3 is CASSYVRDMNTEAFF. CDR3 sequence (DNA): TGTGCCAGCAGTTACGTCCGGGATATGAACACTGAAGCTTTCTTT.

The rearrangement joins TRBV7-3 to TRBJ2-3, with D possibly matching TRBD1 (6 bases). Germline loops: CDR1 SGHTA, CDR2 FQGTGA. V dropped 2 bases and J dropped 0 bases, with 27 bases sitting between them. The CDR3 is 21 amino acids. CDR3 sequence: CASSLDLLIPGQGWSTDTQYF. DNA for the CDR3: TGTGCCAGCAGCTTAGATTTACTGATTCCGGGTCAGGGGTGGAGCACAGATACGCAGTATTTT.

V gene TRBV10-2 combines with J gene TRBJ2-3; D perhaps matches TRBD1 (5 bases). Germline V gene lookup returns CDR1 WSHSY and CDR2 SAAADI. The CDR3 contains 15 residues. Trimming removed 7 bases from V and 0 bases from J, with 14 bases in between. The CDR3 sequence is CASKVGATSTDTQYF. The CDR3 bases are TGCGCCAGCAAGGTTGGGGCCACTAGCACAGATACGCAGTATTTT.